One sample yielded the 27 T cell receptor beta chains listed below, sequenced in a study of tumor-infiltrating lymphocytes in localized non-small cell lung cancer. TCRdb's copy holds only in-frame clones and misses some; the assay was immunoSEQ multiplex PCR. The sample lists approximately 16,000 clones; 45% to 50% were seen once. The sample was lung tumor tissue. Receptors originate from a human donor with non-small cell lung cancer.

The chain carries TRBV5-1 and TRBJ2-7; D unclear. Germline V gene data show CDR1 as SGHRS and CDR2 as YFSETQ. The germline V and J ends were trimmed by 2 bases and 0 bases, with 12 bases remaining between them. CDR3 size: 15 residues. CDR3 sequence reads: CASSLTVLSSYEQYF. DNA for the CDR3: TGCGCCAGCAGCTTAACAGTTCTTAGCTCCTACGAGCAGTACTTC.

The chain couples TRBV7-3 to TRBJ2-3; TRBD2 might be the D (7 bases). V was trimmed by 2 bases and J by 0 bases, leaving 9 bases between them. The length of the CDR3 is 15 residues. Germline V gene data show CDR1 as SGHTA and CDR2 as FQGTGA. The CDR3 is CASSLAGASTDTQYF. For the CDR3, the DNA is TGTGCCAGCAGCTTAGCGGGGGCAAGCACAGATACGCAGTATTTT.

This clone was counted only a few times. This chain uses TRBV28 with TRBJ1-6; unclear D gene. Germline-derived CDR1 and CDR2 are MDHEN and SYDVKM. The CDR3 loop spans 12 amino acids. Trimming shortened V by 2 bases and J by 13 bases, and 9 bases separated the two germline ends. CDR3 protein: CASSLVPRPLHF. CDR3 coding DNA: TGTGCCAGCAGTTTAGTCCCCAGGCCCCTCCACTTT.

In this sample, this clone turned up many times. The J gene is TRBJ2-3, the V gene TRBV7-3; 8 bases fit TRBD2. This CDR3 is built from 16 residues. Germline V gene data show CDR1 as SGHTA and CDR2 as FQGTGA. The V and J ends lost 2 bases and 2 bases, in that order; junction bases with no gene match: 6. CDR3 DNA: TGTGCCAGCAGCTTATTCAGCGGGGGTTACACAGATACGCAGTATTTT. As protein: CASSLFSGGYTDTQYF.

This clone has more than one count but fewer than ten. As DNA, the CDR3 is TGTGCCAGCAGCTCTCCCCCCGGGACAGATAGCTCCTACGAGCAGTACTTC. Its translation is CASSSPPGTDSSYEQYF. J is TRBJ2-7 and V is TRBV13, with 7 bases identical to TRBD1. The CDR3 contains 17 residues. The J segment lost 0 bases and the V segment lost 4 bases, leaving 12 bases of the junction unmatched. Germline V gene data show CDR1 as PRHDT and CDR2 as FYEKMQ (reference sequence).

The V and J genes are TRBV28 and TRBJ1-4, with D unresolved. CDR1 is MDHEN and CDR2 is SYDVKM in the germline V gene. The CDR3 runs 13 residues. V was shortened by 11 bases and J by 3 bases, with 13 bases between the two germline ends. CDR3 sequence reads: CAGGRGSNEKLFF. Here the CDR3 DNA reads TGTGCCGGAGGAAGAGGGTCTAATGAAAAACTGTTTTTT.

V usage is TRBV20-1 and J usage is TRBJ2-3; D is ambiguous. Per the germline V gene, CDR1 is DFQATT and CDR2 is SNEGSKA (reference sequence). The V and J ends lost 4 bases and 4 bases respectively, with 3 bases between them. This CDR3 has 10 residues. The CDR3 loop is CSATPDTQYF. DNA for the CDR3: TGCAGTGCTACCCCAGATACGCAGTATTTT.

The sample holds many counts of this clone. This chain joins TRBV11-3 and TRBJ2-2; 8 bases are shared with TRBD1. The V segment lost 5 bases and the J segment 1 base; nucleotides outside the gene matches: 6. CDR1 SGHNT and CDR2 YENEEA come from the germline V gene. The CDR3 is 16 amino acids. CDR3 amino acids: CASSVRGQGNTGELFF. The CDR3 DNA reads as TGTGCCAGCAGCGTAAGAGGACAGGGGAACACCGGGGAGCTGTTTTTT.

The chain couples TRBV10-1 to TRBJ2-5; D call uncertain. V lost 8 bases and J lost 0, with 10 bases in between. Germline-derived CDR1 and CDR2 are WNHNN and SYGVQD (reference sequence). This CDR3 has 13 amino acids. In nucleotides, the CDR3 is TGCGCCAGCCACGAAAAGTACCAAGAGACCCAGTACTTC. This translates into CASHEKYQETQYF.

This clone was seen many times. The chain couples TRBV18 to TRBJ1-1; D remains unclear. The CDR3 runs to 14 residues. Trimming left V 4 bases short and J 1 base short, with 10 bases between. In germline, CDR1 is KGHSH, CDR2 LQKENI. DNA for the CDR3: TGTGCCAGCTCACAATTAACGGGGAACACTGAAGCTTTCTTT. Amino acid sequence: CASSQLTGNTEAFF.

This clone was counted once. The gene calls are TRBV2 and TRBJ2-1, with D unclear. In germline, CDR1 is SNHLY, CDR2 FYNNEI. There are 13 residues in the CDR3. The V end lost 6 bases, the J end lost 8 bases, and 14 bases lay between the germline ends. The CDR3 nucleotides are TGTGCCAGCAGAACTTTTCAGTTCGATGAGCAGTTCTTC. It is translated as CASRTFQFDEQFF.

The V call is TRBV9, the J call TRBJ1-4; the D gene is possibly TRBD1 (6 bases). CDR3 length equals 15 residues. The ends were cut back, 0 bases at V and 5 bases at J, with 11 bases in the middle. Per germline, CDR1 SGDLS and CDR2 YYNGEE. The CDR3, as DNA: TGTGCCAGCAGCGTAGGGGGGGCGAGAAATGAAAAACTGTTTTTT. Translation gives CASSVGGARNEKLFF.

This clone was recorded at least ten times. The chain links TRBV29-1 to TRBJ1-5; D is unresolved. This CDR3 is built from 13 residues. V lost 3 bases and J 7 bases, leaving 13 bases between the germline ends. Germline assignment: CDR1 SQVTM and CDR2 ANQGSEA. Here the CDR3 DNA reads TGCAGCGTTGAGGTCAGACGAGGCCAGCCCCAGCATTTT. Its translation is CSVEVRRGQPQHF.

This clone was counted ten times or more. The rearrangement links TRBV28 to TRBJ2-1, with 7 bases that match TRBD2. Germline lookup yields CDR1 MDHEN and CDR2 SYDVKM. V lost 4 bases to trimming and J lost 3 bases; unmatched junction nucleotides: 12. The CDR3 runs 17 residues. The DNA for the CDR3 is TGTGCCAGCAGTTCCATGCGTCGCGGGGGAGGCTACAATGAGCAGTTCTTC. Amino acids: CASSSMRRGGGYNEQFF.

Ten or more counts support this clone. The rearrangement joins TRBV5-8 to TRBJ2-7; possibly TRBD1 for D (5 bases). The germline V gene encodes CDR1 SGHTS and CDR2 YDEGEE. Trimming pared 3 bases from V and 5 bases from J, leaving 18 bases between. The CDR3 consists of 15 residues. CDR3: CASSSGQNQMHEQYF. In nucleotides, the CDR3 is TGTGCCAGCAGCTCAGGACAAAACCAGATGCACGAGCAGTACTTC.

This chain's CDR3 is CASSLLAGGPYPGELFF. CDR3 nucleotides: TGTGCCAGCAGCTTACTAGCGGGGGGGCCCTATCCCGGGGAGCTGTTTTTT. This rearrangement joins TRBV5-6 to TRBJ2-2; 13 nucleotides agree with TRBD2. CDR1 and CDR2 (germline): SGHDT, YYEEEE. The CDR3 has 17 residues. J was trimmed by 6 bases and V by 2 bases; bases with no gene match: 7.

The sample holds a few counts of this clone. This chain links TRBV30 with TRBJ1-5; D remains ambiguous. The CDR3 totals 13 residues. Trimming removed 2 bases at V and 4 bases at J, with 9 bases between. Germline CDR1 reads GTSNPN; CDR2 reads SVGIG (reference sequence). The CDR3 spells CAWSLTGNQPQHF. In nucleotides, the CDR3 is TGTGCCTGGAGTTTGACGGGGAATCAGCCCCAGCATTTT.

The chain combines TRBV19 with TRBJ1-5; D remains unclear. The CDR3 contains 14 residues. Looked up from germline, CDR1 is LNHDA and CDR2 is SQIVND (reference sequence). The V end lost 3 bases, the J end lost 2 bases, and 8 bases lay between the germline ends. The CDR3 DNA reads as TGTGCCAGTAGTATCATCGTTGGCAATCAGCCCCAGCATTTT. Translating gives CASSIIVGNQPQHF.

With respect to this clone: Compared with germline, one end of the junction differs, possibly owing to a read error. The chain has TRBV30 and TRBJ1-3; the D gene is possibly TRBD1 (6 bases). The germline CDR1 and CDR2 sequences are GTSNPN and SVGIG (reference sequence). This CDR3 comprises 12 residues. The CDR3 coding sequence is TGTGCCTGGAGTCTTCTCTCGGGGGCCCCTGATTTT. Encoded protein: CAWSLLSGAPDF.

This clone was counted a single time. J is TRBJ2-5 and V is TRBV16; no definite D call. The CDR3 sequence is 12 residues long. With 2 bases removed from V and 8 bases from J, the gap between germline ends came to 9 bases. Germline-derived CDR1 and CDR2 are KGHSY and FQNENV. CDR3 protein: CASSQPGSTQYF. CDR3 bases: TGTGCCAGCAGCCAACCGGGTAGTACCCAGTACTTC.

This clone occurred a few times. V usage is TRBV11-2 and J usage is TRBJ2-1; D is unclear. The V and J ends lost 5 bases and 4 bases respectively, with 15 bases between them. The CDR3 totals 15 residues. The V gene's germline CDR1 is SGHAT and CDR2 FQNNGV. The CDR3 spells CASSPIPGAYNEQFF. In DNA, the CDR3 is TGTGCCAGCAGCCCAATCCCGGGCGCGTACAATGAGCAGTTCTTC.

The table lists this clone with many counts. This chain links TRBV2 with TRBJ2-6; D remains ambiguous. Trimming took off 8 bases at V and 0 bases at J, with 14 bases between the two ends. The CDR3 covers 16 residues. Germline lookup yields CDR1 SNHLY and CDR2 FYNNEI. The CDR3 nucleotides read TGTGCCAGCGCTGCACTCCCGAGCTCTGGGGCCAACGTCCTGACTTTC. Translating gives CASAALPSSGANVLTF.

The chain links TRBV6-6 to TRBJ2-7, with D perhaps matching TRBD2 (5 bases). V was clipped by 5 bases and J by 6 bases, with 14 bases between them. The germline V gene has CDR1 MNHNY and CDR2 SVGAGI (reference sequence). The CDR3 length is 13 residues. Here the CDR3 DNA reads TGTGCCAGCAGTGTTGACTACTACCGCGAGCAGTACTTC. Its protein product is CASSVDYYREQYF.

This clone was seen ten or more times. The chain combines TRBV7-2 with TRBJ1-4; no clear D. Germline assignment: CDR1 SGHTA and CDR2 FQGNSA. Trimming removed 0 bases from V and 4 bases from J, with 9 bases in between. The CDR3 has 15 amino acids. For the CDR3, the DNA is TGTGCCAGCAGCTTAGCCGTAAGGGATAATGAAAAACTGTTTTTT. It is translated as CASSLAVRDNEKLFF.

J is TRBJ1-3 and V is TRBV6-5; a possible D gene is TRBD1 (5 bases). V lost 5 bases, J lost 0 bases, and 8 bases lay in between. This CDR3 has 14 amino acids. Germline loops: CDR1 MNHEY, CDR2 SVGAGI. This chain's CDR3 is CASSRGASGNTIYF. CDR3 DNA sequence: TGTGCCAGCAGTCGCGGGGCCTCTGGAAACACCATATATTTT.

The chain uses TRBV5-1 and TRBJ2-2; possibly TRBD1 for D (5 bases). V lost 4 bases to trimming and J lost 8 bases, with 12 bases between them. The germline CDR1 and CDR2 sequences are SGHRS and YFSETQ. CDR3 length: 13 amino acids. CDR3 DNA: TGCGCCAGCAGCCCGCAGGGATCAGGGGAGCTGTTTTTT. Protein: CASSPQGSGELFF.

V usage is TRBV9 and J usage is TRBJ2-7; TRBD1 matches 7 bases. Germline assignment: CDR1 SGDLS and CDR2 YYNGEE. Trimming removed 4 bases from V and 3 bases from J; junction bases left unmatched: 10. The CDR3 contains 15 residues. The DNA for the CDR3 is TGTGCCAGCAGCTTAACTCCGGGACAGAACTACGAGCAGTACTTC. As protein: CASSLTPGQNYEQYF.